This T cell receptor (beta chain) was recorded in a study of blood T cell repertoires in COVID-19. Original data processing: For nucleated cells, counts were estimated from reference gene primer amplification. Method: immunoSEQ multiplex PCR; TCRdb's copy keeps in-frame clones and lacks some. The V and J calls and clone size were taken over from that table, and D and trimming were inferred from the DNA. The profile covers around 150,000 clones, with approximately 88% appearing a single time and roughly 4% taken by the ten largest. The germline gives CDR1 SNHLY, CDR2 FYNNEI. The CDR3 has 17 amino acids. V shed 7 bases and J shed 2 bases, with 18 bases lying between them.

The sample was peripheral blood. This sequence originates from a woman aged 55 to 70 who had recovered from COVID-19. The chain combines TRBV2 with TRBJ2-6, with D tentatively TRBD2 (6 bases). The CDR3: CASIRDSNPPGANVLTF. In DNA, the CDR3 is TGTGCCAGCATCCGGGACTCCAATCCCCCTGGGGCCAACGTCCTGACTTTC.